These 29 T cell receptor beta chains were all obtained from the same sample, sequenced in a study of shared clonotypes between healthy human individuals. Assay: immunoSEQ multiplex PCR; the TCRdb copy retains only in-frame clones and omits some. The sample comprises under 600,000 clones, roughly 79% of which are singletons, and about 12% rests with the top ten. The material sequenced was PBMCs. Receptors were obtained from a woman in her forties in good health. Some clones in this sample may be carry-over from other donors' samples.

This clone turned up a few times. The chain uses TRBV5-1 and TRBJ2-2; TRBD1 agrees at 7 bases. Looked up from germline, CDR1 is SGHRS and CDR2 is YFSETQ. V dropped 0 bases and J dropped 5; count of bases not matched to a gene: 10. The CDR3 totals 17 residues. In nucleotides, the CDR3 is TGCGCCAGCAGCTTGGGTCACACAGGGGTTCGGACCGGGGAGCTGTTTTTT. It codes for CASSLGHTGVRTGELFF.

In its sample, this clone was seen once. CDR3 nucleotides: TGTGCCAGCAGCGTAGGGGGACAGGGGCTTCTAGCGGGAGGTCTTTCCTACAATGAGCAGTTCTTC. Its translation: CASSVGGQGLLAGGLSYNEQFF. The gene calls are TRBV9 and TRBJ2-1; the D gene is possibly TRBD2 (11 bases). This CDR3 spans 22 amino acids. The V end was cut by 0 bases, the J end by 1 base, with 29 bases between. From germline, CDR1 is SGDLS and CDR2 YYNGEE. The full variable domain, with the rest looked up from reference TRBV9 and TRBJ2-1, is DSGVTQTPKHLITATGQRVTLRCSPRSGDLSVYWYQQSLDQGLQFLIQYYNGEERAKGNILERFSAQQFPDLHSELNLSSLELGDSALYFCASSVGGQGLLAGGLSYNEQFFGPGTRLTVL.

The chain carries TRBV28 and TRBJ1-5; weak D call: TRBD1 (5 bases). Germline CDR1 and CDR2: MDHEN and SYDVKM. The CDR3 runs to 15 residues. V dropped 7 bases and J dropped 5 bases, with 18 bases sitting between them. This CDR3 is CASTNSGSGDQPQHF. The DNA for the CDR3 is TGTGCCAGCACAAATAGCGGTTCGGGGGATCAGCCCCAGCATTTT. The variable domain in full, completed from reference TRBV28 and TRBJ1-5, reads DVKVTQSSRYLVKRTGEKVFLECVQDMDHENMFWYRQDPGLGLRLIYFSYDVKMKEKGDIPEGYSVSREKKERFSLILESASTNQTSMYLCASTNSGSGDQPQHFGDGTRLSIL.

There are many counts of this clone. Other nucleotide sequences in the sample specify the same CDR3. This rearrangement joins TRBV7-2 to TRBJ2-2, with D unclear. Germline V gives CDR1 SGHTA, CDR2 FQGNSA. V was pared by 3 bases and J by 6 bases, with 8 bases between. The CDR3 covers 13 residues. This chain's CDR3 is CASSFKRSGELFF. CDR3 DNA: TGTGCCAGCAGCTTTAAAAGGTCCGGGGAGCTGTTTTTT.

The chain has TRBV14 and TRBJ1-2; a weak D match, TRBD1 (6 bases). The CDR3 loop spans 15 amino acids. V gave up 0 bases and J gave up 8 bases, with 16 bases separating them. From germline, CDR1 is SGHDN and CDR2 FVKESK. The CDR3 reads CASSQERRGVRGYTF. In DNA form, the CDR3 reads TGTGCCAGCAGCCAAGAGCGCAGGGGAGTGAGGGGCTACACCTTC.

In regard to this clone: A read error is the likely source, as a far larger clone sits one nucleotide away. The rearrangement links TRBV30 to TRBJ2-6; D unclear. Germline V CDR1 and CDR2: GTSNPN, SVGIG (reference sequence). The V end lost 4 bases, the J end lost 3 bases, and 7 bases lay between the germline ends. The CDR3 spans 13 residues. The CDR3 region is CAWNFGGANVLTF. CDR3 nucleotides: TGTGCCTGGAATTTTGGTGGGGCCAACGTCCTGACTTTC.

V usage is TRBV7-8 and J usage is TRBJ2-1; 10 bases are shared with TRBD1. Germline-derived CDR1 and CDR2 are SGHVS and FQNEAQ. V lost 5 bases, J lost 6 bases, and 4 bases stayed unmatched. The CDR3 extends over 14 amino acids. The CDR3 DNA reads TGTGCCAGCAGCCATCGGACAGGGGGCAATGAGCAGTTCTTC. Protein: CASSHRTGGNEQFF.

The chain combines TRBV7-9 with TRBJ2-7; tentatively, D is TRBD2 (5 bases). The CDR3 is 15 amino acids. The V gene lost 0 bases and the J gene lost 3 bases, with 12 bases spanning the gap. Germline V lookup: CDR1 SEHNR, CDR2 FQNEAQ (reference sequence). The CDR3 coding sequence is TGTGCCAGCAGCTTAGCGCGTGGGAGCGGCTACGAGCAGTACTTC. It yields the protein CASSLARGSGYEQYF. The full variable domain, with the rest looked up from reference TRBV7-9 and TRBJ2-7, is DTGVSQNPRHKITKRGQNVTFRCDPISEHNRLYWYRQTLGQGPEFLTYFQNEAQLEKSRLLSDRFSAERPKGSFSTLEIQRTEQGDSAMYLCASSLARGSGYEQYFGPGTRLTVT.

A single count supports this clone. This may stem from a read error, because a much larger clone lies one nucleotide away. Other DNA sequences of this sample code for an identical CDR3. V usage is TRBV6-1 and J usage is TRBJ2-7; the D is unclear. Trimming took off 2 bases at V and 4 bases at J, with 6 bases between the two ends. CDR3 length: 12 residues. Germline V gene lookup returns CDR1 MNHNS and CDR2 SASEGT. The CDR3 reads CASSEKGYEQYF. The CDR3 DNA reads as TGTGCCAGCAGTGAAAAGGGATACGAGCAGTACTTC.

The chain has TRBV4-3 and TRBJ1-2; D unresolved. Germline lookup yields CDR1 LGHNA and CDR2 YSLEER. V was cut by 0 bases and J by 0 bases, with 11 bases left in between. The CDR3 is 16 amino acids. The DNA for the CDR3 is TGCGCCAGCAGCCAAGATACGCAGGAACCTAACTATGGCTACACCTTC. This sequence encodes CASSQDTQEPNYGYTF.

This rearrangement joins TRBV19 to TRBJ2-1; D is ambiguous. The CDR3 covers 14 residues. Trimming took off 4 bases at V and 11 bases at J, with 18 bases between the two ends. Germline V gene data show CDR1 as LNHDA and CDR2 as SQIVND (reference sequence). Here the CDR3 DNA reads TGTGCCAGTAGTAATGGTCCCGTCGGAGAAAAGCAGTTCTTC. It codes for CASSNGPVGEKQFF.

About this clone: A read error may be the cause here, since a much bigger clone is one base away. Other DNA sequences of this sample code for an identical CDR3. The J gene is TRBJ2-2, the V gene TRBV7-2; D is unclear. Trimming pared 4 bases from V and 6 bases from J, leaving 12 bases between. CDR1 SGHTA and CDR2 FQGNSA come from the germline V gene. The CDR3 has 14 amino acids. This CDR3 reads CASSSRAGSGELFF. CDR3 sequence (DNA): TGTGCCAGCAGCTCACGAGCAGGATCCGGGGAGCTGTTTTTT.

This clone was recorded once. The V gene is TRBV28, the J gene TRBJ2-5; no reliable D call. Germline CDR1 MDHEN, CDR2 SYDVKM. V was pared by 4 bases and J by 6 bases, with 12 bases between. This CDR3 has 13 residues. CDR3 in amino acids: CASSSPSGQTQYF. The CDR3 coding sequence is TGTGCCAGCAGTTCCCCAAGTGGACAGACCCAGTACTTC.

This clone was observed a handful of times. The DNA of the CDR3 is TGCGCCAGCAGCTTTTGGGGACTCGGTGAAGCTTTCTTT. It encodes CASSFWGLGEAFF. This sequence joins TRBV5-1 and TRBJ1-1, with D maybe TRBD1 (5 bases). Germline CDR1 reads SGHRS; CDR2 reads YFSETQ. V lost 2 bases and J lost 7, with 12 bases in between. This CDR3 is built from 13 residues.

This chain links TRBV5-4 with TRBJ2-7, with D unclear. Germline values: CDR1 SGHNT, CDR2 YYREEE (reference sequence). There are 14 residues in the CDR3. The ends were cut back, 1 base at V and 7 bases at J, with 15 bases in the middle. The CDR3 loop reads CASSLRPFQREQYF. The CDR3 DNA sequence: TGTGCCAGCAGCTTGCGGCCTTTCCAGAGGGAGCAGTACTTC.

The chain carries TRBV5-1 and TRBJ2-1, with D possibly TRBD2 on 5 matching bases. Per germline, CDR1 SGHRS and CDR2 YFSETQ. The V and J ends lost 4 bases and 9 bases respectively, with 17 bases between them. The CDR3 loop spans 14 amino acids. The CDR3 sequence: CASSLLDGGGEQFF. CDR3 DNA sequence: TGCGCCAGCAGCCTTTTGGACGGCGGAGGTGAGCAGTTCTTC.

The chain is built from TRBV5-1 and TRBJ2-5; 8 nucleotides match TRBD2. Germline assignment: CDR1 SGHRS and CDR2 YFSETQ. J was trimmed by 3 bases and V by 1 base; bases with no gene match: 8. The CDR3 runs 16 residues. Here the CDR3 reads CASSLRGGRMEETQYF. CDR3 sequence (DNA): TGCGCCAGCAGCTTGCGGGGGGGCAGGATGGAAGAGACCCAGTACTTC.

V gene TRBV10-1 combines with J gene TRBJ2-2, with 10 bases that match TRBD2. The germline V gene encodes CDR1 WNHNN and CDR2 SYGVQD (reference sequence). Trimming cost V 6 bases and J 6 bases; bases outside gene matches: 4. CDR3 length: 14 amino acids. CDR3 coding DNA: TGCGCCAGCAGAGCGGGAGGGCCCCCCGGGGAGCTGTTTTTT. Encoded protein: CASRAGGPPGELFF.

The rearrangement links TRBV7-9 to TRBJ1-4; D call uncertain. This CDR3 is 15 amino acids long. Germline V gene data show CDR1 as SEHNR and CDR2 as FQNEAQ (reference sequence). Trimming shortened V by 3 bases and J by 6 bases, and 14 bases separated the two germline ends. The CDR3 coding sequence is TGTGCCAGCAGCTTTTTCGGTCAGGCGGATGAAAAACTGTTTTTT. Residues: CASSFFGQADEKLFF.

To note about this clone: A far larger clone is a single base away, which makes a read error likely. The chain employs TRBV28 and TRBJ1-2; D gene unclear. This CDR3 comprises 11 residues. CDR1 is MDHEN and CDR2 is SYDVKM in the germline V gene. This chain's CDR3 is CASSTSYGYAF. The DNA of the CDR3 is TGTGCCAGCAGTACGAGTTATGGCTACGCCTTC.

Only one count was recorded for this clone. This chain uses TRBV7-3 with TRBJ1-1; TRBD1 agrees at 8 bases. V lost 5 bases, J lost 5 bases, and 7 bases stayed unmatched. Germline lookup yields CDR1 SGHTA and CDR2 FQGTGA. The CDR3 is 14 amino acids. The CDR3 DNA is TGTGCCAGCAGCGCTACAGGGGGAGGAACTGAAGCTTTCTTT. It specifies CASSATGGGTEAFF.

The chain couples TRBV18 to TRBJ2-1; D unresolved. CDR1 is KGHSH, CDR2 LQKENI, per germline. V gave up 2 bases and J gave up 7 bases, with 12 bases separating them. The CDR3 is 14 amino acids. The CDR3 coding sequence is TGTGCCAGCTCACCAGCACGGGCCTCAAATGAGCAGTTCTTC. Amino acids: CASSPARASNEQFF.

The sample holds one count of this clone. V and J are TRBV10-3 and TRBJ2-5; D remains ambiguous. The germline gives CDR1 ENHRY, CDR2 SYGVKD. Trimming took off 3 bases at V and 2 bases at J, with 7 bases between the two ends. The CDR3 totals 13 residues. CDR3 nucleotides: TGTGCCATCAGTGAAAGGGCGCAAGAGACCCAGTACTTC. This codes for CAISERAQETQYF.

The chain uses TRBV9 and TRBJ2-1, with 10 positions matching TRBD1. CDR3 size: 15 residues. V shed 2 bases, J shed 7 bases, and the junction held 6 bases outside the gene matches. Germline V gene data show CDR1 as SGDLS and CDR2 as YYNGEE. The CDR3 is CASSVVGQGSNEQFF. CDR3 nucleotides: TGTGCCAGCAGCGTTGTGGGACAGGGGTCGAATGAGCAGTTCTTC.

The chain has TRBV7-6 and TRBJ1-3; 10 bases are a match to TRBD1. V lost 2 bases and J lost 2; bases outside the gene matches: 3. The CDR3 covers 16 residues. Germline assignment: CDR1 SGHVS and CDR2 FNYEAQ. The CDR3 reads CASSLSGTGAGNTIYF. CDR3 sequence (DNA): TGTGCCAGCAGCTTATCCGGGACAGGGGCTGGAAACACCATATATTTT.

The chain carries TRBV30 and TRBJ1-1; the D gene is possibly TRBD1 (5 bases). CDR3 length equals 13 residues. Deletions cut 2 bases from V and 2 bases from J, with 9 bases between. Germline-derived CDR1 and CDR2 are GTSNPN and SVGIG (reference sequence). The CDR3 spells CAWSLGVNTEAFF. The CDR3 DNA reads TGTGCCTGGAGTTTAGGGGTTAACACTGAAGCTTTCTTT.

The CDR3 spells CASSERETNEQFF. CDR3 in DNA: TGTGCCAGCAGTGAGCGGGAGACCAATGAGCAGTTCTTC. The rearrangement links TRBV6-4 to TRBJ2-1; TRBD2 aligns across 7 bases. Germline V gene sequence: CDR1 MRHNA, CDR2 SNTAGT. The CDR3 sequence is 13 residues long. Germline trimming cut 3 bases from V and 6 bases from J; bases unmatched to any gene: 2.

This clone was observed a handful of times. This sequence joins TRBV27 and TRBJ2-7; D remains unclear. Per germline, CDR1 MNHEY and CDR2 SMNVEV (reference sequence). Deletions cut 2 bases from V and 2 bases from J, with 16 bases between. This CDR3 spans 16 amino acids. The CDR3 region has the DNA TGTGCCAGCAGTTTAACCCCCGGGCGCGGCGCCTACGAGCAGTACTTC. Protein: CASSLTPGRGAYEQYF.

The chain has TRBV27 and TRBJ1-2; the D gene is possibly TRBD1 (5 bases). This CDR3 is built from 13 residues. V lost 2 bases to trimming and J lost 7 bases, with 11 bases between them. Germline V CDR1 and CDR2: MNHEY, SMNVEV (reference sequence). The chain's CDR3 is CASSLLGVGGYTF. In DNA, the CDR3 is TGTGCCAGCAGTTTACTGGGGGTGGGTGGCTACACCTTC.